The clone carrying this TCR beta chain was picked up many times. Its antigen is still unknown. As for treatment: PENTA 11 planned treatment interruption arm or continuous ART arm. The sample belongs to a study of HIV-infected children after antiretroviral therapy interruption. Study information: Most children had recorded EBV and CMV exposure. Samples from the continuous-treatment group were taken at weeks 0, 48 and 150.

The CDR3 runs 14 residues. CDR1 and CDR2 (germline): SGHVS, FQNEAQ. Trimming removed 1 base from V and 7 bases from J, with 14 bases in between. Findings and limits, study-wide: After treatment interruption started, naive CD4+ CDR3 overlap across time points dropped. By the end of treatment interruption, naive CD4+ clonality (Gini) increased.

Unique molecular identifiers were included in an RNA-based 3' RACE TCR library. TCRdb used MiXCR to reprocess the 3' RACE reads, holding one entry per CDR3 protein. The sample carries about 86,000 distinct CDR3 sequences, approximately 6.9% recorded once. The rearrangement uses TRBV7-8 and TRBJ2-7, with D perhaps matching TRBD2 (6 bases). The sequencing here drew on CD45RA+ CD4+ T cells from PBMCs, pooled from several time points, taken from a donor given antiretroviral therapy, either interrupted or continuous. Sample subset: naive CD4+ CD45RA+ CD45RO- T cells. This TCR was recovered from a pool of human donors with HIV. DNA of the CDR3: TGTGCCAGCAGCTTAGTCGGGGGTGTGCGGGAGCAGTACTTC. Translated, it gives CASSLVGGVREQYF.